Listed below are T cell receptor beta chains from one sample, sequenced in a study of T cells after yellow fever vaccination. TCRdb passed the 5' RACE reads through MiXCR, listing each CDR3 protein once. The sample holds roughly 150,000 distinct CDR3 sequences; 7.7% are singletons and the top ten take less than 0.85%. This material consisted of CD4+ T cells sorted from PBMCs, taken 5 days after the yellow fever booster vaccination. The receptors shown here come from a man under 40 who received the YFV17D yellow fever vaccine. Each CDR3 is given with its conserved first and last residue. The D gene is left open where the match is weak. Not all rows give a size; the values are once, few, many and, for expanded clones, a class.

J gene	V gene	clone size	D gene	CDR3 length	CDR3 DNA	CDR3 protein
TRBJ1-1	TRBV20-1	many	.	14	TGCAGTGCACAAAGAGGACGGCTGAACACTGAAGCTTTCTTT	CSAQRGRLNTEAFF
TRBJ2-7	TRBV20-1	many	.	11	TGCGGATGTACAGGCACCTACGAGCAGTACTTC	CGCTGTYEQYF
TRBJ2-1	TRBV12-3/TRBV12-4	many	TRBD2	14	TGTGCCAGCATCGGACTAGCGGGAGTCGGAGAGCAGTTCTTC	CASIGLAGVGEQFF
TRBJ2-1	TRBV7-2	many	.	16	TGTGCCAGCAGCTTAGCGGGGGCAAAACCCTACAATGAGCAGTTCTTC	CASSLAGAKPYNEQFF
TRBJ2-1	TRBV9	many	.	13	TGTGCCAGCAGCCATAAGCGGGACAATGAGCAGTTCTTC	CASSHKRDNEQFF
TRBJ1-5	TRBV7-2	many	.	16	TGTGCCAGCAGCTTAGGGGTATCGAGACCTAATCAGCCCCAGCATTTT	CASSLGVSRPNQPQHF
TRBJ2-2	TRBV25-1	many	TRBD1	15	TGTGCCAGCAGTGAATGGGTACAGGGGGCCGGGGAGCTGTTTTTT	CASSEWVQGAGELFF
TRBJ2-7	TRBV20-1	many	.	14	TGCAGTGCTGTAGGGGGTCCGCCAGACGGGGGGCAGTACTTC	CSAVGGPPDGGQYF
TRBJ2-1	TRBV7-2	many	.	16	TGTGCCAGCAGCCTGCGAGCGGGCGTCACCCCCCATGAGCAGTTCTTC	CASSLRAGVTPHEQFF
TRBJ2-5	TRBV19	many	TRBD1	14	TGTGCCAGTAGTAAAAGACAGGGGCCGGAGACCCAGTACTTC	CASSKRQGPETQYF
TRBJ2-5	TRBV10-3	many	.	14	TGTGCCATCAGTGCCGACAGTTATCAAGAGACCCAGTACTTC	CAISADSYQETQYF
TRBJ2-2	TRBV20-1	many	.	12	TGCAGTGCGATGGGGGCCTCCGGGGAGCTGTTTTTT	CSAMGASGELFF
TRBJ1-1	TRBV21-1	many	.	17	TGTGCCAGCAGCAAAATGCGACACGCCCTTCCCATAACTGAAGCTTTCTTT	CASSKMRHALPITEAFF
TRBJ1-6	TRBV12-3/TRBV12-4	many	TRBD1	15	TGTGCCAGCAGCTCGGAGACAGGGGGTATATCACCCCTCCACTTT	CASSSETGGISPLHF
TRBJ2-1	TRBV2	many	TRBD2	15	TGTGCCAGCAGCATGACTAGCGGGAGGGCCAATGAGCAGTTCTTC	CASSMTSGRANEQFF
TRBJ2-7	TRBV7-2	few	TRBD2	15	TGTGCCAGCAGCACTCTCCCCGGGACTACCTACGAGCAGTACTTC	CASSTLPGTTYEQYF
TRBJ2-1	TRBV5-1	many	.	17	TGCGCCAGCAGCTGGATTAGCGTAGGAGGAGAAGTCAATGAGCAGTTCTTC	CASSWISVGGEVNEQFF
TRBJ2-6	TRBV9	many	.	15	TGTGCCAGCAGCTACGGCACAGCGGGGGCCAACGTCCTGACTTTC	CASSYGTAGANVLTF
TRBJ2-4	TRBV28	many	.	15	TGTGCCAGCAGTTCCGCAGTCTCTGCCAAAAACATTCAGTACTTC	CASSSAVSAKNIQYF
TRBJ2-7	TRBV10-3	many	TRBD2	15	TGTGCCATCAGTGGGACTAGCGGGAGACCCTACGAGCAGTACTTC	CAISGTSGRPYEQYF
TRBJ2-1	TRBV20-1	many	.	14	TGCAGTGCAACCGTAGAAGGGTCCTACAATGAGCAGTTCTTC	CSATVEGSYNEQFF
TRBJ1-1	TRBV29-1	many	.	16	TGCAGCGTTGAAGAAGGGGGGGGCAAACGGAACACTGAAGCTTTCTTT	CSVEEGGGKRNTEAFF
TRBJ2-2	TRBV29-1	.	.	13	TGCAGCGCGCAAATATCCCCCGTCGGGGAGCTGTTTTTT	CSAQISPVGELFF
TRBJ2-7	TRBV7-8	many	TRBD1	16	TGTGCCAGCAGCTTACCCGGACAGGGGAGCTCCTACGAGCAGTACTTC	CASSLPGQGSSYEQYF
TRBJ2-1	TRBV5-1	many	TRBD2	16	TGCGCCAGCAGCTTGTGGGGAGGGGGACTAGGGAGAGAGCAGTTCTTC	CASSLWGGGLGREQFF
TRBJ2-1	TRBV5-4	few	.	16	TGTGCCAGCAGCTCGCCAGAGACTAGGGCCCGGGGGGAGCAGTTCTTC	CASSSPETRARGEQFF
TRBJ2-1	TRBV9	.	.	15	TGTGCCAGCAGCGTTCGCTTAGACTCCTACAATGAGCAGTTCTTC	CASSVRLDSYNEQFF
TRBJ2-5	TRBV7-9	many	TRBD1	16	TGTGCCAGCAGCTTAGTCCCGGGACAGGGGCAAGAGACCCAGTACTTC	CASSLVPGQGQETQYF
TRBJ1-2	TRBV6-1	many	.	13	TGTGCCAGCACCCAGGACAGCAACTATGGCTACACCTTC	CASTQDSNYGYTF
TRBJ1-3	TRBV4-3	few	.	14	TGCGCCAGCAGCCCCGGGAGGGATGGAAACACCATATATTTT	CASSPGRDGNTIYF
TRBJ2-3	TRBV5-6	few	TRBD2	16	TGTGCCAGCAGCTTGTTCCTAGCGGGATATATAGATACGCAGTATTTT	CASSLFLAGYIDTQYF
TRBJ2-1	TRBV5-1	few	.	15	TGCGCCAGCAGCTTGGGGCACGACGTAGGCAATGAGCAGTTCTTC	CASSLGHDVGNEQFF
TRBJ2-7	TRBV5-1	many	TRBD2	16	TGCGCCAGCAGCGGACCCGGGACTAGCGGTTCCTACGAGCAGTACTTC	CASSGPGTSGSYEQYF
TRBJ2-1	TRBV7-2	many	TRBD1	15	TGTGCCAGCAGCCAAGACAGGGGGGGCTACAATGAGCAGTTCTTC	CASSQDRGGYNEQFF
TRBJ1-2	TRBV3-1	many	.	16	TGTGCCAGCAGCCAAGATTGGAAAAACAGGATGAGTGGCTACACCTTC	CASSQDWKNRMSGYTF
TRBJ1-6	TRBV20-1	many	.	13	TGCAGTGCTCCACAGGATTGGGATTCACCCCTCCACTTT	CSAPQDWDSPLHF
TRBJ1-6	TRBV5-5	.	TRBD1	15	TGTGCCAGCAGCTTACCCGGGACAGGCACCTCACCCCTCCACTTT	CASSLPGTGTSPLHF
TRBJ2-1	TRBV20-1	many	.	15	TGCAGTGCTAGAATAATCGGAGGGGGTTACAATGAGCAGTTCTTC	CSARIIGGGYNEQFF
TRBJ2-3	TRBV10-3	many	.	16	TGTGCCATCAGTGAAGATTCCCTTTCCCCCACAGATACGCAGTATTTT	CAISEDSLSPTDTQYF
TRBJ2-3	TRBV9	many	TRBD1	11	TGTGCCAGCAGCGACAGGGGTACGCAGTATTTT	CASSDRGTQYF
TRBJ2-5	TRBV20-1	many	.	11	TGCAGTGCTTATCAGCGAGAGACCCAGTACTTC	CSAYQRETQYF
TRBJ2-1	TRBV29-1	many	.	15	TGCAGCGTCCGTTTAGGTGGGCGGGTGCACAATGAGCAGTTCTTC	CSVRLGGRVHNEQFF
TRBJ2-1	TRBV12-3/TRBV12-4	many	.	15	TGTGCCAGCAGTTTTATGGGCGGGTTGAACAATGAGCAGTTCTTC	CASSFMGGLNNEQFF
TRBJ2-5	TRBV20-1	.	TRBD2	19	TGCAGTGCTTCTCTTCGGGACCCCGGGGGGAGGTGGTTAAAAGAGACCCAGTACTTC	CSASLRDPGGRWLKETQYF
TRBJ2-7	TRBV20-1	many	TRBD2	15	TGCAGTGCTAGAGGGCGCAGGACTAGAGTCTACGAGCAGTACTTC	CSARGRRTRVYEQYF
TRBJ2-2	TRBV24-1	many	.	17	TGTGCCACCAGTCCGATGGGGGGACAAGGGAAGGCCGGGGAGCTGTTTTTT	CATSPMGGQGKAGELFF